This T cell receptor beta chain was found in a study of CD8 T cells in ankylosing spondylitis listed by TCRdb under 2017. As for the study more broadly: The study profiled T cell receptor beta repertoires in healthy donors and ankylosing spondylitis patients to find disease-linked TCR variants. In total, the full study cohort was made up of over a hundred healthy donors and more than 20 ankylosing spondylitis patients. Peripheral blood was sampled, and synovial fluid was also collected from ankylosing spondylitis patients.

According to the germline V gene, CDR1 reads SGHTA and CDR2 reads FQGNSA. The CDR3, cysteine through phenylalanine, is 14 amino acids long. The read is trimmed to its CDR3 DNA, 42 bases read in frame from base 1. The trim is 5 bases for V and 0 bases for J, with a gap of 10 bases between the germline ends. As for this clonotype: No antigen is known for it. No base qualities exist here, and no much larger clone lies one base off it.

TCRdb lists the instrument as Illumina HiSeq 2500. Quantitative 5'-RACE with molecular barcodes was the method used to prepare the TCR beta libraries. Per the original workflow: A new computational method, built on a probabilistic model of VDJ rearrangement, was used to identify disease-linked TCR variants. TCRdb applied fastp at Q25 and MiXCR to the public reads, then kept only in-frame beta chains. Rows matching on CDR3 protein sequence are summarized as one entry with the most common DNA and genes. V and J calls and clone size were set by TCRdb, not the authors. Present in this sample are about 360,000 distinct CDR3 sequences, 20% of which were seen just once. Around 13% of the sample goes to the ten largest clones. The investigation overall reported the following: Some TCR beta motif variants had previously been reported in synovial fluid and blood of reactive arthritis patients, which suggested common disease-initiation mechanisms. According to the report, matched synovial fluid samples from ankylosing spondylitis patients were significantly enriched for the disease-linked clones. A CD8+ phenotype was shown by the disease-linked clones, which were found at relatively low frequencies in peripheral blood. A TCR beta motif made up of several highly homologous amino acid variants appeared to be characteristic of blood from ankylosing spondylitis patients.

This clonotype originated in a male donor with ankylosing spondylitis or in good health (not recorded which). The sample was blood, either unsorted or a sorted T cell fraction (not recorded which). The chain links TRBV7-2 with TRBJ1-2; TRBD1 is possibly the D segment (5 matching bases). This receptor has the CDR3 CASSPRVPNYGYTF. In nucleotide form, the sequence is TGTGCCAGCAGCCCCAGGGTCCCTAACTATGGCTACACCTTC. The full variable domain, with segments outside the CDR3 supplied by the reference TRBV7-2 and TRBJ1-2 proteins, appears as GAGVSQSPSNKVTEKGKDVELRCDPISGHTALYWYRQSLGQGLEFLIYFQGNSAPDKSGLPSDRFSAERTGGSVSTLTIQRTQQEDSAVYLCASSPRVPNYGYTFGSGTRLTVV.